This is a list of T cell receptor beta chains from one sample in a study of T cells in Graves' hyperthyroidism and ophthalmopathy. TCRdb recomputed calls from the multiplex PCR reads with MiXCR, one row per CDR3 protein. This table holds 300,000 or so distinct CDR3 sequences, more than 15% found once. The sample taken for sequencing was blood. These receptors were collected from a woman aged 60 to 75 with Graves' ophthalmopathy. CDR3s include the opening cysteine and the closing phenylalanine or tryptophan. D genes are given only for firm matches. Clone size is not always given. Where it is, it says once, few, many or a class for expanded clones.

j_call v_call d_call clone_size cdr3_nt cdr3_aa
TRBJ2-7 TRBV7-2 - - TGTGCCAGCAGCTTTCGGGGGGACAGCCACGAGCAGTACTTC CASSFRGDSHEQYF
TRBJ2-3 TRBV7-2 - many TGTGCCAGCAGCTTAAATCCAGATACGCAGTATTTT CASSLNPDTQYF
TRBJ1-2 TRBV3-1 - many TGTGCCAGCAGCCAAGGGACAGTCGGCTACACCTTC CASSQGTVGYTF
TRBJ1-2 TRBV5-1 - few TGCGCCAGCAGGACGGAAGGGGTTAACTATGGCTACACCTTC CASRTEGVNYGYTF
TRBJ1-1 TRBV19 TRBD1 many TGTGCCAGTAGTATTGACAGGGGCTCAGCCACTGAAGCTTTCTTT CASSIDRGSATEAFF
TRBJ2-7 TRBV7-9 - few TGTGCCAGCAGCCGCCGCTCAGGACACGAGCAGTACTTC CASSRRSGHEQYF
TRBJ2-5 TRBV28 - - TGTGCCAGCGGTTTGGAGACTAGTAGGTCCCAGTACTTC CASGLETSRSQYF
TRBJ2-7 TRBV7-2 - many TGTGCCAGCACTCTGGCGGTCACCACCTACGAGCAGTACTTC CASTLAVTTYEQYF
TRBJ2-3 TRBV29-1 TRBD2 many TGCAGCGTTGAAGTAGCGGGAAGCGCAGATACGCAGTATTTT CSVEVAGSADTQYF
TRBJ2-3 TRBV11-2 TRBD2 many TGTGCCAGCATGGACATCCGAACTAGCGGGGGGAAGACAGATACGCAGTATTTT CASMDIRTSGGKTDTQYF
TRBJ2-3 TRBV7-8 - - TGTGCCAGCAGCTCAGCAACCTACACAGATACGCAGTATTTT CASSSATYTDTQYF
TRBJ2-1 TRBV6-1 - many TGTGCCAGCAGTAAACACCCCGGCTCCTACAATGAGCAGTTCTTC CASSKHPGSYNEQFF
TRBJ1-6 TRBV5-1 - - TGCGCCAGCAGCTTGGAGTTGAATTCACCCCTCCACTTT CASSLELNSPLHF
TRBJ2-2 TRBV7-2 TRBD2 many TGTGCCAGCAGCTTAGGAGGACTAGCTACCTGGAACACCGGGGAGCTGTTTTTT CASSLGGLATWNTGELFF
TRBJ2-1 TRBV24-1 TRBD2 - TGTGCCACCAGTGATCCGGGACTAGCGGGATATCGATACAATGAGCAGTTCTTC CATSDPGLAGYRYNEQFF
TRBJ1-6 TRBV27 TRBD1 many TGTGCCAGCAGTCCACACCCGGGACAGGGATCTAATTCACCCCTCCACTTT CASSPHPGQGSNSPLHF
TRBJ1-1 TRBV20-1 - - TGCAGTGCCCCCCGACAGGTGAACACTGAAGCTTTCTTT CSAPRQVNTEAFF
TRBJ1-2 TRBV18 - many TGTGCCAGCTCACCGTCCGGGAATTCTGGCTACACCTTC CASSPSGNSGYTF
TRBJ2-1 TRBV20-1 TRBD2 many TGCAGTGCTAGGGGCACTAGCGGGAGGGAACCCTACAATGAGCAGTTCTTC CSARGTSGREPYNEQFF
TRBJ2-4 TRBV29-1 - many TGCAGCGTTGAAAATGGGGAAAACATTCAGTACTTC CSVENGENIQYF
TRBJ2-5 TRBV7-2 - many TGTGCCAGCAGCCCCGCGGGTCCCCAGTACTTC CASSPAGPQYF
TRBJ2-1 TRBV12-3/TRBV12-4 - many TGTGCCAGCAGTTTGGATCGGCATGAGCAGTTCTTC CASSLDRHEQFF
TRBJ2-3 TRBV6-1 - - TGTGCCAGCAGTAGGGACTTCTCAGATACGCAGTATTTT CASSRDFSDTQYF
TRBJ1-4 TRBV4-3 - - TGCGCCAGCAGCCAAGTTTCGGCAGGAACTAATGAAAAACTGTTTTTT CASSQVSAGTNEKLFF
TRBJ2-2 TRBV4-3 - few TGCGCCAGCAGCCAAGGCACGGGGGGCGCGAACACCGGGGAGCTGTTTTTT CASSQGTGGANTGELFF
TRBJ2-2 TRBV6-1 TRBD1 many TGTGCCAGCAGTACAGGGGGCTACACCGGGGAGCTGTTTTTT CASSTGGYTGELFF
TRBJ1-4 TRBV10-3 TRBD1 many TGTGCCATCAGTTCTGGACAGGGGGCGAAAGAAAAACTGTTTTTT CAISSGQGAKEKLFF
TRBJ2-5 TRBV7-9 TRBD2 many TGTGCCAGCAGCCCAAGAGACCGTCTGCGGGGGGGTTCGGAGACCCAGTACTTC CASSPRDRLRGGSETQYF
TRBJ2-5 TRBV7-2 - many TGTGCCAGCAGCACCCGTGTTGGAGAGACCCAGTACTTC CASSTRVGETQYF
TRBJ2-5 TRBV6-2/TRBV6-3 - many TGTGCCAGCAGTTATTCATATGAACAAGAGACCCAGTACTTC CASSYSYEQETQYF